Listed below are T cell receptor beta chains from one sample, sequenced in a study of T cells after yellow fever vaccination. TCRdb re-called the 5' RACE reads with MiXCR, one entry per CDR3 protein. The sample has over 150,000 distinct CDR3 sequences, 6% to 7.5% seen once; the top ten hold more than 2.5%. The source material was CD4+ T cells sorted from PBMCs, sampled around 5 days after the first yellow fever vaccination. Receptors originate from a man between 18 and 35 years old who received the YFV17D yellow fever vaccine. The conserved cysteine and the conserved F or W are not part of the CDR3 here.

V gene	J gene	CDR3 length	CDR3 protein
TRBV5-1	TRBJ1-5	14	ASSLGGGDSNQPQH
TRBV20-1	TRBJ1-2	11	SASGTGVAGYT
TRBV20-1	TRBJ2-1	16	SARDPNWGQGKYNEQF
TRBV28	TRBJ2-5	10	ASALVQETQY
TRBV20-1	TRBJ2-4	11	SAAGVAKNIQY
TRBV4-3	TRBJ2-3	18	ASSQDLWTSGGARTDTQY
TRBV10-3	TRBJ2-5	11	AVGRSTEETQY
TRBV28	TRBJ2-4	12	ASMSGSAKNIQY
TRBV5-1	TRBJ2-3	11	ASSPDRTDTQY
TRBV5-6	TRBJ1-1	12	ASSWGQGWTEAF
TRBV7-2	TRBJ2-3	11	ASSDRGSDTQY
TRBV9	TRBJ2-2	15	ASSGLLASGAGGELF
TRBV7-9	TRBJ2-3	12	ASTNLAGTDTQY
TRBV15	TRBJ2-1	11	ATSSRDRGEQF
TRBV11-2	TRBJ1-1	12	ASSLAGGQGEAF
TRBV2	TRBJ1-5	13	ASRTGRISNQPQH
TRBV19	TRBJ1-1	11	ASSKATGAYAF
TRBV5-1	TRBJ2-3	12	ASSPGVNLYTQY
TRBV7-3	TRBJ2-5	11	ASSLKYQETQY
TRBV5-1	TRBJ1-3	16	ASSLGGQRLSSGNTIY
TRBV6-5	TRBJ1-2	14	ASSYDPGGVSTKYT
TRBV6-5	TRBJ1-1	15	ASSYSVGTGSTTEAF
TRBV7-2	TRBJ2-5	12	ASGRGTSVETQY
TRBV7-2	TRBJ2-5	15	ASSGLTGTGSMETQY
TRBV6-2/TRBV6-3	TRBJ1-1	12	ASTFTRGNTEAF
TRBV4-2	TRBJ2-3	14	ASSQGGTGGVDTQY
TRBV7-9	TRBJ2-5	12	ASKPGQGRETQY
TRBV15	TRBJ1-1	13	ATSRDPRASIEAF